Described below is a single T cell receptor (beta chain) sequence and its context. Its target is unknown. Primers included in the PCR were 60 Vbeta and 13 Jbeta primers. The data were produced by immunoSEQ multiplex PCR, yet TCRdb's version contains in-frame clones alone and is incomplete. The data contain 120,000 to 150,000 clones, about 76% of them singletons. The trim removed 1 base at V and 3 bases at J, leaving 13 bases unmatched. The CDR3 covers 18 residues. The germline V gene has CDR1 SGHRS and CDR2 YFSETQ. The sample is drawn from a study of cytomegalovirus exposure and HLA in healthy donors. Study-wide results and caveats: Presence/absence analyses assumed roughly uniform sequencing depth across donors.

The receptor was derived from a man aged 18 to 35 in good health and CMV-seronegative. This rearrangement joins TRBV5-1 to TRBJ2-7; TRBD1 matches 10 bases. Input material: PBMCs. The DNA for the CDR3 is TGCGCCAGCAGCTTGAGTTTTAGCCGGACAGGGGGGATCTACGAGCAGTACTTC. This translates into CASSLSFSRTGGIYEQYF.